At least ten counts were recorded for the clone carrying this TCR beta chain. Its antigen remains unknown. TCRdb independently ran MiXCR on the 5' RACE reads; one entry per CDR3 protein. Found here are under 200,000 distinct CDR3 sequences, around 10% of them singletons; the top ten hold 25% to 35%. The sample belongs to a study of CD8 T cells in ankylosing spondylitis. Study results and caveats: Ankylosing spondylitis blood appeared to be characterized by a TCR beta motif of fewer than ten highly homologous variants. Earlier work had already found some motif variants in reactive arthritis synovial fluid and blood.

CDR3 length: 13 residues. V lost 4 bases and J lost 4, with 9 bases in between. The germline CDR1 and CDR2 sequences are SGHRS and YFSETQ. The chain joins TRBV5-1 to TRBJ1-5, with unresolved D. The source material was blood, either unsorted or a sorted T cell fraction (not recorded which). This receptor was obtained from a male donor with ankylosing spondylitis or in good health (not recorded which). The CDR3 DNA is TGCGCCAGCAGCAGTGAGAGGAATCAGCCCCAGCATTTT. It yields the protein CASSSERNQPQHF.